This T cell receptor (beta chain) was obtained from a study of CD8 T cells in Susac syndrome. Study observations and caveats: The authors acknowledged that their TCR sequencing and HLA analysis involved a relatively small number of individuals.

In germline, CDR1 is MGHRA, CDR2 YSYEKL. The CDR3 is 15 residues long. V lost 0 bases and J 4 bases, leaving 12 bases between the germline ends. Worth noting for this clonotype: The antigen is undetermined.

About 0.5 to 1 ug RNA was reverse transcribed with random hexamers. The CDR3 of TCR beta was amplified by immunoSEQ multiplex PCR across 54 Vbeta and 13 Jbeta. In TCRdb, the immunoSEQ multiplex PCR reads were re-called with MiXCR into one record per CDR3 protein. The table has under 550,000 distinct CDR3 sequences, approximately 85% seen once; the top ten hold around 0.12%. TCR beta sequencing was performed on blood CD8+ and CD4+ T cells. The TCR comes from a human donor with multiple sclerosis. Material: CD8+ T cells from PBMCs. V and J are TRBV4-1 and TRBJ2-5, with D possibly TRBD2 on 6 matching bases. The CDR3 spells CASSQEPGEGETQYF. CDR3 nucleotide sequence: TGCGCCAGCAGCCAAGAACCGGGAGAGGGAGAGACCCAGTACTTC.